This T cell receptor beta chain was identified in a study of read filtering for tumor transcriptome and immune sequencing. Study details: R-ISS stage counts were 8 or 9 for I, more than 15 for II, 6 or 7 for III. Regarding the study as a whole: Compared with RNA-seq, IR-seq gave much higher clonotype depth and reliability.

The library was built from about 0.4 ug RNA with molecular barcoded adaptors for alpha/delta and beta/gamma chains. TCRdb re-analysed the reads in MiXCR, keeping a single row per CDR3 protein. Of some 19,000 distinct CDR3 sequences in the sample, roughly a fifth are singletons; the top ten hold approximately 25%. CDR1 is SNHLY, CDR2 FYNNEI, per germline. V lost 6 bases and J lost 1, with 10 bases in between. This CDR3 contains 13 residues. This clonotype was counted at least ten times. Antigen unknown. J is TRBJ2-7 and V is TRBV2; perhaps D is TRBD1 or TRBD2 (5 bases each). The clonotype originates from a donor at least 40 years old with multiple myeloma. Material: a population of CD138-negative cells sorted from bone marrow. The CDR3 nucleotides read TGTGCCAGCAGCGGGGACCAGTCCTACGAGCAGTACTTC. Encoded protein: CASSGDQSYEQYF.